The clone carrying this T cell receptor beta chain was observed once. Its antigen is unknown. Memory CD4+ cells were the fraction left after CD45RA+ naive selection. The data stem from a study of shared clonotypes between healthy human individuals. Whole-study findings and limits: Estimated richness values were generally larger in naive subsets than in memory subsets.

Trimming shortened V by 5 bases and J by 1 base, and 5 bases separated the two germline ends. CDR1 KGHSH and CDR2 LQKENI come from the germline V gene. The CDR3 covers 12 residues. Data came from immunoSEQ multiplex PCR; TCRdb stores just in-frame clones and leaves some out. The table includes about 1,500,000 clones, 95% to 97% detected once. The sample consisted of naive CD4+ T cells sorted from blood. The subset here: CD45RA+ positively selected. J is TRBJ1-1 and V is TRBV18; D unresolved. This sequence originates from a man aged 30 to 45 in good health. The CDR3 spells CASSVGNTEAFF. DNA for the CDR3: TGTGCCAGCTCAGTTGGGAACACTGAAGCTTTCTTT.